The 17 T cell receptor beta chains presented below share a single source sample, sequenced in a study of cytomegalovirus exposure and HLA in healthy donors. Primers for the PCR totalled 60 Vbeta and 13 Jbeta. This table comes from immunoSEQ multiplex PCR, and its TCRdb copy is limited to in-frame clones, with some not included. This sample carries around 180,000 clones, around 84% of them seen once, and the ten largest clones take 1%. The sequencing input was PBMCs. Receptor source: a boy between 2 and 10 years old in good health and CMV-seronegative.

In this sample, this clone turned up once. The V gene is TRBV7-9, the J gene TRBJ2-7; TRBD1 might be the D (5 bases). Trimming took off 5 bases at V and 2 bases at J, with 19 bases between the two ends. The CDR3 runs to 16 residues. Germline lookup yields CDR1 SEHNR and CDR2 FQNEAQ (reference sequence). CDR3 coding DNA: TGTGCCAGCAGCCTGAATCAGGGTAGCCGACCCTACGAGCAGTACTTC. It is translated as CASSLNQGSRPYEQYF. Together with reference TRBV7-9 and TRBJ2-7, the CDR3 gives the full variable domain: DTGVSQNPRHKITKRGQNVTFRCDPISEHNRLYWYRQTLGQGPEFLTYFQNEAQLEKSRLLSDRFSAERPKGSFSTLEIQRTEQGDSAMYLCASSLNQGSRPYEQYFGPGTRLTVT.

This clone was observed a few times. This specimen includes other DNA sequences encoding the same CDR3. V gene TRBV6-5 combines with J gene TRBJ1-1; TRBD1 matches at 7 bases. V was pared by 4 bases and J by 4 bases, with 6 bases of the junction left unmatched. The CDR3 contains 14 residues. Germline-derived CDR1 and CDR2 are MNHEY and SVGAGI. CDR3 amino acids: CASSSRRGSTEAFF. The CDR3 DNA is TGTGCCAGCAGTTCCCGCAGGGGGAGCACTGAAGCTTTCTTT.

The chain carries TRBV19 and TRBJ1-1; 9 positions agree with TRBD1. Germline values: CDR1 LNHDA, CDR2 SQIVND (reference sequence). CDR3 length equals 14 residues. The ends lost 5 bases at V and 4 bases at J; junction bases unmatched: 5. In DNA form, the CDR3 reads TGTGCCAGTAGTCTTGGACAGGGGCCCACTGAAGCTTTCTTT. Translated, it gives CASSLGQGPTEAFF.

This chain uses TRBV9 with TRBJ2-5; D is undetermined. The length of the CDR3 is 13 residues. Germline V gene lookup returns CDR1 SGDLS and CDR2 YYNGEE. Trimming shortened V by 3 bases and J by 5 bases, and 11 bases separated the two germline ends. In DNA, the CDR3 is TGTGCCAGCAGCGGGCGGTTGGATGAGACCCAGTACTTC. Encoded protein: CASSGRLDETQYF.

The chain carries TRBV5-4 and TRBJ2-1; D unresolved. The length of the CDR3 is 17 residues. Trimming stripped 2 bases from V and 3 bases from J, with 18 bases between. CDR1 is SGHNT and CDR2 is YYREEE in the germline V gene (reference sequence). CDR3 amino acids: CASSFAARSLDYNEQFF. The CDR3 coding sequence is TGTGCCAGCAGCTTTGCGGCCCGATCCTTAGACTACAATGAGCAGTTCTTC.

V gene TRBV2 combines with J gene TRBJ1-3, with D uncertain. The V and J ends lost 10 bases and 0 bases respectively, with 19 bases between them. The CDR3 contains 16 residues. The germline gives CDR1 SNHLY, CDR2 FYNNEI. The CDR3 DNA sequence: TGTGCCACCTTAAACGCCGGGGTGAGCTCTGGAAACACCATATATTTT. This translates into CATLNAGVSSGNTIYF.

V usage is TRBV7-9 and J usage is TRBJ2-3, with TRBD2 matching over 12 bases. CDR1 SEHNR and CDR2 FQNEAQ come from the germline V gene (reference sequence). CDR3 length: 15 amino acids. With V trimmed by 4 bases and J by 3 bases, 2 bases remained unmatched. CDR3 loop: CASSYGLAGTDTQYF. CDR3 nucleotides: TGTGCCAGCAGCTACGGACTAGCGGGGACAGATACGCAGTATTTT.

This clone turned up a few times. V gene TRBV6-6 combines with J gene TRBJ1-4, with 7 bases identical to TRBD1. CDR1 and CDR2 (germline): MNHNY, SVGAGI (reference sequence). Trimming at V came to 6 bases and at J to 4 bases, leaving 2 bases not matched to a gene. The length of the CDR3 is 13 residues. This CDR3 reads CASRQGINEKLFF. CDR3 nucleotides: TGTGCCAGCAGACAGGGGATTAATGAAAAACTGTTTTTT.

The chain recombines TRBV6-1 with TRBJ2-7, with D maybe TRBD2 (6 bases). The CDR3 runs 15 residues. Germline values: CDR1 MNHNS, CDR2 SASEGT. Trimming shortened V by 3 bases and J by 0 bases, and 12 bases separated the two germline ends. CDR3 nucleotides: TGTGCCAGCAGTGAGGAGGGCTCGGGCTCCTACGAGCAGTACTTC. It translates to CASSEEGSGSYEQYF.

The rearrangement uses TRBV2 and TRBJ1-2; 7 positions match TRBD1. Germline loops: CDR1 SNHLY, CDR2 FYNNEI. The CDR3 extends over 13 amino acids. V shed 9 bases, J shed 0 bases, and the junction held 4 bases outside the gene matches. This CDR3 reads CARRTGPNYGYTF. The CDR3 DNA follows: TGTGCCAGAAGGACAGGACCTAACTATGGCTACACCTTC.

This rearrangement joins TRBV6-4 to TRBJ2-7, with D possibly matching TRBD2 (7 bases). V dropped 9 bases and J dropped 4 bases, with 16 bases sitting between them. This CDR3 is built from 13 residues. Germline CDR1 reads MRHNA; CDR2 reads SNTAGT. The CDR3 nucleotides read TGTGCCAGAGGGGGGGGCGCGGTGTACGAGCAGTACGTC. It translates to CARGGGAVYEQYV.

The J gene is TRBJ1-5, the V gene TRBV4-1; D unresolved. The CDR3 is 16 residues long. V was cut by 0 bases and J by 7 bases, with 16 bases left in between. CDR1 is MGHRA, CDR2 YSYEKL, per germline. The DNA of the CDR3 is TGCGCCAGCAGCCAAGATTTAGTCGGTGCGGGGCAGCCCCAGCATTTT. Translated, it gives CASSQDLVGAGQPQHF.

The V call is TRBV19, the J call TRBJ2-3; D is undetermined. The CDR3 sequence is 12 residues long. Germline-derived CDR1 and CDR2 are LNHDA and SQIVND (reference sequence). V lost 2 bases to trimming and J lost 3 bases, with 3 bases between them. The CDR3: CASSISTDTQYF. The CDR3 DNA reads TGTGCCAGTAGTATATCGACAGATACGCAGTATTTT.

The rearrangement uses TRBV28 and TRBJ2-3; 14 bases are a match to TRBD2. This CDR3 region has 17 residues. Trimming removed 6 bases from V and 6 bases from J; junction bases left unmatched: 11. Per germline, CDR1 MDHEN and CDR2 SYDVKM. In DNA, the CDR3 is TGTGCCAGCAGACTAAGGACTAGCGGGGGGAAAAAGGATACGCAGTATTTT. Encoded protein: CASRLRTSGGKKDTQYF.

The chain joins TRBV2 to TRBJ2-7; TRBD2 is a possible D gene (5 bases). The germline V gene has CDR1 SNHLY and CDR2 FYNNEI. The ends were cut back, 0 bases at V and 6 bases at J, with 12 bases in the middle. The CDR3 sequence is 14 residues long. The DNA for the CDR3 is TGTGCCAGCAGTGAAGCGCTAGAAGGAGGCGAGCAGTACTTC. It encodes CASSEALEGGEQYF.

The V gene is TRBV14, the J gene TRBJ2-1, with D hard to call. The CDR3 is 14 residues long. Germline V gene sequence: CDR1 SGHDN, CDR2 FVKESK. V was trimmed by 0 bases and J by 9 bases, leaving 12 bases between them. CDR3 DNA sequence: TGTGCCAGCAGCCAAGATGGCAGTTATGGTGAGCAGTTCTTC. Amino acids: CASSQDGSYGEQFF.

This chain connects TRBV5-6 to TRBJ2-5; D uncertain. The V and J ends lost 0 bases and 0 bases respectively, with 9 bases between them. The germline V gene encodes CDR1 SGHDT and CDR2 YYEEEE. The CDR3 sequence is 15 residues long. The CDR3 coding sequence is TGTGCCAGCAGCTTGGGGCAGTCGTACCAAGAGACCCAGTACTTC. Amino acid sequence: CASSLGQSYQETQYF.